The 30 T cell receptor beta chains reported below all come from one sample, sequenced in a study of shared clonotypes between healthy human individuals. Naive CD8 cells lacked CD45RO and underwent positive selection for CCR7, leaving out terminally differentiated effector memory CD45RA+ cells. Libraries were prepared by immunoSEQ multiplex PCR; TCRdb keeps only in-frame clonotypes and omits some of them. The table lists 1.5 million to 2.5 million clones, about 95% of them singletons. The sample was naive CD8+ T cells sorted from blood. These receptors all stem from a man aged 18 to 35 in good health.

The V and J genes are TRBV13 and TRBJ2-7, with D perhaps TRBD2 (5 bases). Trimming stripped 0 bases from V and 4 bases from J, with 10 bases between. This CDR3 is 14 amino acids long. From germline, CDR1 is PRHDT and CDR2 FYEKMQ (reference sequence). The CDR3 reads CASSLGGDEYEQYF. Written as DNA, the CDR3 is TGTGCCAGCAGCTTAGGGGGAGACGAGTACGAGCAGTACTTC.

This chain joins TRBV4-3 and TRBJ2-3; 7 bases map to TRBD2. The germline V gene encodes CDR1 LGHNA and CDR2 YSLEER. This CDR3 has 15 residues. With V trimmed by 5 bases and J by 0 bases, 5 bases remained unmatched. CDR3 sequence reads: CASSSLAASTDTQYF. Written as DNA, the CDR3 is TGCGCCAGCAGCTCGCTAGCGGCCAGCACAGATACGCAGTATTTT.

This clone occurred a few times. The chain uses TRBV9 and TRBJ1-1; TRBD1 is a possible D gene (5 bases). Germline assignment: CDR1 SGDLS and CDR2 YYNGEE. V lost 3 bases and J 5 bases, leaving 17 bases between the germline ends. The CDR3 is 15 residues long. In DNA form, the CDR3 reads TGTGCCAGCAGCGGTCAGGGCGATGGGATTACTGAAGCTTTCTTT. It codes for CASSGQGDGITEAFF.

The rearrangement joins TRBV9 to TRBJ2-1; 14 nucleotides align to TRBD2. V trimming: 3 bases; J trimming: 6 bases; junction bases outside the gene matches: 8. CDR3 length equals 17 residues. From germline, CDR1 is SGDLS and CDR2 YYNGEE. CDR3 sequence (DNA): TGTGCCAGCAGCGCCGGGACTAGCGGGAGTAGGGGCAATGAGCAGTTCTTC. Its translation is CASSAGTSGSRGNEQFF.

The V and J genes are TRBV7-9 and TRBJ1-4, with D perhaps matching TRBD1 (6 bases). The ends were cut back, 5 bases at V and 4 bases at J, with 17 bases in the middle. The germline V gene has CDR1 SEHNR and CDR2 FQNEAQ (reference sequence). CDR3 length equals 16 residues. The CDR3 reads CASSPAKQGVNEKLFF. The CDR3, as DNA: TGTGCCAGCAGCCCGGCGAAACAGGGCGTTAATGAAAAACTGTTTTTT.

The rearrangement joins TRBV4-1 to TRBJ1-6; maybe TRBD1 (6 bases). Trimming took off 6 bases at V and 6 bases at J, with 6 bases between the two ends. Germline loops: CDR1 MGHRA, CDR2 YSYEKL. This CDR3 has 12 amino acids. The DNA for the CDR3 is TGCGCCAGCAGACAGGGTAATTCACCCCTCCACTTT. Translating it yields CASRQGNSPLHF.

The chain combines TRBV6-1 with TRBJ2-7, with D unclear. The CDR3 is made up of 15 amino acids. Deletions cut 1 base from V and 2 bases from J, with 12 bases between. Looked up from germline, CDR1 is MNHNS and CDR2 is SASEGT. The CDR3 is CASSEVETGTYEQYF. The CDR3 DNA reads TGTGCCAGCAGTGAAGTGGAGACGGGTACCTACGAGCAGTACTTC.

With regard to this clone: The same CDR3 can be traced to other DNA sequences in this sample. CDR3 protein: CASSFSSGSYEQYF. In DNA form, the CDR3 reads TGTGCCAGCAGCTTTTCTAGCGGATCCTACGAGCAGTACTTC. This chain connects TRBV11-2 to TRBJ2-7; 7 positions match TRBD2. CDR1 and CDR2 (germline): SGHAT, FQNNGV. The ends lost 3 bases at V and 1 base at J; junction bases unmatched: 3. The CDR3 has 14 amino acids.

This clone was seen a single time. Other DNA sequences of this sample code for an identical CDR3. The chain carries TRBV5-6 and TRBJ1-2, with 7 bases identical to TRBD1. Trimming cost V 0 bases and J 2 bases; bases outside gene matches: 1. Germline V CDR1 and CDR2: SGHDT, YYEEEE. CDR3 length equals 14 residues. This CDR3 reads CASSLAGQNYGYTF. DNA for the CDR3: TGTGCCAGCAGCTTGGCGGGACAGAACTATGGCTACACCTTC.

The chain recombines TRBV6-1 with TRBJ2-2; perhaps TRBD1 as D (6 bases). The CDR3 spans 17 residues. Germline loops: CDR1 MNHNS, CDR2 SASEGT. The V and J ends lost 4 bases and 4 bases respectively, with 19 bases between them. CDR3 coding DNA: TGTGCCAGCAGTGCCCCTACAGGGCCGGGGAGCACCGGGGAGCTGTTTTTT. Protein: CASSAPTGPGSTGELFF.

The chain couples TRBV6-1 to TRBJ1-3, with D tentatively TRBD1 (5 bases). Trimming took off 7 bases at V and 3 bases at J, with 16 bases between the two ends. Per germline, CDR1 MNHNS and CDR2 SASEGT. The CDR3 runs 15 residues. CDR3 DNA: TGTGCCAGCACCACCCCAGGGTCTCGTGGAAACACCATATATTTT. Its protein product is CASTTPGSRGNTIYF.

J is TRBJ2-3 and V is TRBV27; D unresolved. With 5 bases removed from V and 3 bases from J, the gap between germline ends came to 12 bases. CDR1 and CDR2 (germline): MNHEY, SMNVEV (reference sequence). The CDR3 has 14 residues. CDR3 nucleotide sequence: TGTGCCAGCAGTCTTTGGCGGCCGACAGATACGCAGTATTTT. This translates into CASSLWRPTDTQYF.

The chain carries TRBV11-3 and TRBJ2-3; the D gene is possibly TRBD2 (6 bases). The CDR3 sequence is 14 residues long. The V gene lost 8 bases and the J gene lost 6 bases, with 18 bases spanning the gap. From germline, CDR1 is SGHNT and CDR2 YENEEA. CDR3: CASRRSPGDDTQYF. CDR3 coding DNA: TGTGCCAGCCGTAGGAGTCCGGGGGACGATACGCAGTATTTT.

The chain has TRBV5-6 and TRBJ2-5, with D possibly being TRBD1 or TRBD2 (6 bases each). Trimming removed 0 bases at V and 5 bases at J, with 11 bases between. Germline assignment: CDR1 SGHDT and CDR2 YYEEEE. This CDR3 is built from 14 residues. The CDR3: CASSLGQGRETQYF. CDR3 nucleotides: TGTGCCAGCAGCTTGGGGCAGGGGAGGGAGACCCAGTACTTC.

V and J are TRBV4-1 and TRBJ2-7; 7 bases are a match to TRBD1. This CDR3 region has 14 residues. The germline V gene encodes CDR1 MGHRA and CDR2 YSYEKL. V trimming: 1 base; J trimming: 6 bases; junction bases outside the gene matches: 6. The CDR3 DNA is TGCGCCAGCAGCCAAGCGCGAGGGGGCGGCGAGCAGTACTTC. Encoded protein: CASSQARGGGEQYF.

The chain links TRBV5-4 to TRBJ2-1; tentatively, D is TRBD1 (6 bases). The CDR3 runs to 12 residues. V shed 4 bases and J shed 7 bases, with 9 bases lying between them. Germline lookup yields CDR1 SGHNT and CDR2 YYREEE (reference sequence). The CDR3 loop is CASSIQGNEQFF. The CDR3 bases are TGTGCCAGCAGCATACAGGGTAATGAGCAGTTCTTC.

The chain is built from TRBV9 and TRBJ2-7, with TRBD2 matching 10 bases. Germline V lookup: CDR1 SGDLS, CDR2 YYNGEE. This CDR3 is built from 15 residues. The trim removed 3 bases at V and 2 bases at J, leaving 5 bases unmatched. The CDR3 spells CASSEGAGGPYEQYF. The CDR3 bases are TGTGCCAGCAGCGAGGGAGCGGGAGGGCCCTACGAGCAGTACTTC.

The chain combines TRBV4-1 with TRBJ2-5, with 10 bases that match TRBD1. This CDR3 has 15 residues. The germline CDR1 and CDR2 sequences are MGHRA and YSYEKL. The V gene end was trimmed by 4 bases and the J gene end by 1 base; junction bases not matched to a gene: 3. The CDR3 loop reads CASSPGQGSQETQYF. The CDR3 DNA reads TGCGCCAGCAGCCCGGGACAGGGGAGCCAAGAGACCCAGTACTTC.

The J gene is TRBJ2-7, the V gene TRBV5-6; 8 nucleotides agree with TRBD1. The CDR3 has 13 amino acids. V lost 5 bases, J lost 5 bases, and 6 bases stayed unmatched. Germline-derived CDR1 and CDR2 are SGHDT and YYEEEE. The CDR3 region has the DNA TGTGCCAGCAGGGCCAGGGGGCGCAACGAGCAGTACTTC. As protein: CASRARGRNEQYF. Filled out from reference TRBV5-6 and TRBJ2-7, the complete variable domain reads DAGVTQSPTHLIKTRGQQVTLRCSPKSGHDTVSWYQQALGQGPQFIFQYYEEEERQRGNFPDRFSGHQFPNYSSELNVNALLLGDSALYLCASRARGRNEQYFGPGTRLTVT.

V is TRBV27 and J is TRBJ2-1; no reliable D call. This CDR3 comprises 15 residues. V dropped 0 bases and J dropped 9 bases, with 15 bases sitting between them. CDR1 is MNHEY and CDR2 is SMNVEV in the germline V gene (reference sequence). CDR3 sequence reads: CASSLSTGLDGEQFF. In nucleotides, the CDR3 is TGTGCCAGCAGTTTATCGACTGGGCTAGACGGTGAGCAGTTCTTC.

Concerning this clone: Other nucleotide sequences from this sample produce the same CDR3. This chain links TRBV29-1 with TRBJ2-6; 8 nucleotides agree with TRBD1. The CDR3 contains 14 residues. The germline gives CDR1 SQVTM, CDR2 ANQGSEA. V was clipped by 3 bases and J by 2 bases; unmatched bases: 0. CDR3 sequence reads: CSVEDRAGANVLTF. The CDR3 region has the DNA TGCAGCGTTGAGGACAGGGCTGGGGCCAACGTCCTGACTTTC. The full variable domain, in which reference TRBV29-1 and TRBJ2-6 provide the parts outside the CDR3, is SAVISQKPSRDICQRGTSLTIQCQVDSQVTMMFWYRQQPGQSLTLIATANQGSEATYESGFVIDKFPISRPNLTFSTLTVSNMSPEDSSIYLCSVEDRAGANVLTFGAGSRLTVL.

The rearrangement joins TRBV7-9 to TRBJ2-7; tentative D call: TRBD1 (6 bases). Germline CDR1 SEHNR, CDR2 FQNEAQ (reference sequence). CDR3 length: 14 residues. V dropped 7 bases and J dropped 6 bases, with 19 bases sitting between them. DNA for the CDR3: TGTGCCAGCAATGGGAACCAGGGGAAAGGCGAGCAGTACTTC. Translation: CASNGNQGKGEQYF.

The rearrangement joins TRBV13 to TRBJ1-1; D might be TRBD1 (5 bases). The V end was cut by 5 bases, the J end by 3 bases, with 10 bases between. Germline V lookup: CDR1 PRHDT, CDR2 FYEKMQ (reference sequence). This CDR3 contains 13 residues. CDR3 sequence reads: CASSTGGDTEAFF. The CDR3 DNA is TGTGCCAGCAGCACCGGGGGGGACACTGAAGCTTTCTTT.

This rearrangement joins TRBV29-1 to TRBJ1-2; D may be TRBD1 (6 bases). The CDR3 is made up of 13 amino acids. V lost 6 bases, J lost 3 bases, and 14 bases lay in between. Germline V gene data show CDR1 as SQVTM and CDR2 as ANQGSEA. The CDR3 sequence is CSVNPQGDYGYTF. The CDR3 DNA follows: TGCAGCGTGAACCCACAGGGAGACTATGGCTACACCTTC.

The rearrangement joins TRBV5-6 to TRBJ2-5; TRBD2 agrees at 9 bases. The CDR3 covers 15 residues. The J segment lost 5 bases and the V segment lost 5 bases, leaving 10 bases of the junction unmatched. The germline CDR1 and CDR2 sequences are SGHDT and YYEEEE. The CDR3 DNA reads TGTGCCAGCAGTGGACTAGCGAACGTCGTTGAGACCCAGTACTTC. Its translation is CASSGLANVVETQYF.

There are a few counts of this clone. CDR3 DNA sequence: TGTGCCAGCAGCTTCCTCCCGGAGGGGAACACTGAAGCTTTCTTT. It encodes CASSFLPEGNTEAFF. The rearrangement joins TRBV7-8 to TRBJ1-1, with D hard to call. With 3 bases removed from V and 1 base from J, the gap between germline ends came to 12 bases. The CDR3 contains 15 residues. Germline CDR1 and CDR2: SGHVS and FQNEAQ. Variable domain in full (rest from reference TRBV7-8 and TRBJ1-1): GAGVSQSPRYKVAKRGQDVALRCDPISGHVSLFWYQQALGQGPEFLTYFQNEAQLDKSGLPSDRFFAERPEGSVSTLKIQRTQQEDSAVYLCASSFLPEGNTEAFFGQGTRLTVV.

This chain uses TRBV30 with TRBJ2-5, with D tentatively TRBD1 (5 bases). This CDR3 region has 15 residues. CDR1 is GTSNPN, CDR2 SVGIG, per germline (reference sequence). V lost 0 bases and J lost 5, with 16 bases in between. CDR3 in amino acids: CAWSVLQGGWETQYF. DNA of the CDR3: TGTGCCTGGAGTGTACTCCAGGGTGGGTGGGAGACCCAGTACTTC.

This clone was seen a single time. At the DNA level, this CDR3 is encoded by other sequences in the same sample as well. This sequence joins TRBV27 and TRBJ2-1, with D tentatively TRBD1 (6 bases). CDR3 length equals 16 residues. Trimming took off 6 bases at V and 1 base at J, with 16 bases between the two ends. Germline-derived CDR1 and CDR2 are MNHEY and SMNVEV (reference sequence). CDR3 DNA: TGTGCCAGCAGCCCTTCTGCAGGGGAGTCCTACAATGAGCAGTTCTTC. Its translation is CASSPSAGESYNEQFF.

This clone was found once. The chain links TRBV30 to TRBJ2-7; D unresolved. Trimming stripped 2 bases from V and 2 bases from J, with 10 bases between. This CDR3 is built from 13 residues. Germline V gene data show CDR1 as GTSNPN and CDR2 as SVGIG (reference sequence). The CDR3 DNA follows: TGTGCCTGGAGTCTACCGGCGGCCTACGAGCAGTACTTC. Amino acid sequence: CAWSLPAAYEQYF.

The chain recombines TRBV6-6 with TRBJ2-3; TRBD2 agrees at 7 bases. Unmatched junction bases numbered 11, after V lost 8 bases and J lost 6 bases. CDR3 length equals 14 residues. Per the germline V gene, CDR1 is MNHNY and CDR2 is SVGAGI (reference sequence). CDR3 amino acids: CASVLAGVPDTQYF. DNA of the CDR3: TGTGCCAGCGTGTTGGCGGGGGTCCCCGATACGCAGTATTTT.